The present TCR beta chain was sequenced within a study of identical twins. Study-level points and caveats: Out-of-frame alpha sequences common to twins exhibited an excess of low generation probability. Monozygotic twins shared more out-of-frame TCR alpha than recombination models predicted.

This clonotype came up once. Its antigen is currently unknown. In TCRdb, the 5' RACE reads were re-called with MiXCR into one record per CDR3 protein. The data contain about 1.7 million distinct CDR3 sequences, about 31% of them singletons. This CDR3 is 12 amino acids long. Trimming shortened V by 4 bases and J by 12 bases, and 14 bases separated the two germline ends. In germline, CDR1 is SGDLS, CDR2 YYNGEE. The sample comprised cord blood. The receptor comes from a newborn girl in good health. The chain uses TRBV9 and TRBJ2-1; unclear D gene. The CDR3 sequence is CASSPTFGRQFF. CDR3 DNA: TGTGCCAGCAGCCCTACCTTTGGTAGGCAGTTCTTC.